This is a list of T cell receptor beta chains from one sample in a study of T cell changes during pregnancy in multiple sclerosis. TCRdb's copy holds only in-frame clones and misses some; the assay was immunoSEQ multiplex PCR. The sample lists roughly 22,000 clones, roughly nine tenths occurring once. The specimen was CD4+ T cells from peripheral blood mononuclear cells, collected after pregnancy. These receptors all come from a female donor in good health, enrolled as a control in a pregnancy study. Each CDR3 is given with its conserved first and last residue. Each record gives: J gene, clone size, V gene, D gene, CDR3 protein, CDR3 DNA. The D gene is left open where the match is weak. Rows give clone size only sometimes, using once, few, many, or a class for an expanded clone.

>TRBJ2-7|.|TRBV28|TRBD2
CASRGGGIYEQYF
TGTGCCAGCCGAGGCGGGGGAATCTACGAGCAGTACTTC
>TRBJ2-7|once|TRBV5-3|TRBD2
CARSGDPASGRVYEQYF
TGTGCCAGAAGCGGGGACCCGGCTAGCGGGAGGGTGTACGAGCAGTACTTC
>TRBJ2-3|.|TRBV4-1|TRBD2
CASSQGPGLAGGTDTQYF
TGCGCCAGCAGCCAAGGACCGGGACTAGCGGGGGGGACAGATACGCAGTATTTT
>TRBJ1-1|.|TRBV28|.
CASSLINTEAFF
TGTGCCAGCAGTTTAATAAACACTGAAGCTTTCTTT
>TRBJ1-6|.|TRBV11-2|.
CASSLALARDNSPLHF
TGTGCCAGCAGCTTAGCGTTGGCCAGGGATAATTCACCCCTCCACTTT
>TRBJ2-5|.|TRBV19|TRBD2
CASSIVAGELETQYF
TGTGCCAGTAGTATCGTAGCGGGGGAATTAGAGACCCAGTACTTC
>TRBJ1-1|.|TRBV5-6|.
CASSPGGGEVTEAFF
TGTGCCAGCAGCCCTGGGGGGGGAGAGGTCACTGAAGCTTTCTTT
>TRBJ1-2|.|TRBV7-9|TRBD1
CASSLRTGAILHYGYTF
TGTGCCAGCAGCCTCCGGACAGGGGCGATACTACACTATGGCTACACCTTC
>TRBJ1-5|.|TRBV30|TRBD1
CAWRSPGQGLQPQHF
TGTGCCTGGAGATCCCCGGGACAGGGGCTACAGCCCCAGCATTTT
>TRBJ2-1|.|TRBV5-1|.
CASSLLEASRRGNEQFF
TGCGCCAGCAGCTTGTTGGAGGCGTCCCGTCGGGGCAATGAGCAGTTCTTC
>TRBJ2-3|.|TRBV9|.
CASSIRDLSDTQYF
TGTGCCAGCAGCATCCGGGACTTGTCAGATACGCAGTATTTT
>TRBJ1-5|.|TRBV28|TRBD1
CASRDRDRAYSNQPQHF
TGTGCCAGCAGAGACCGGGACAGAGCTTATAGCAATCAGCCCCAGCATTTT
>TRBJ2-7|.|TRBV6-5|TRBD1
CASGPGQVLSYEQYF
TGTGCCAGCGGTCCGGGACAGGTACTCTCCTACGAGCAGTACTTC
>TRBJ1-2|.|TRBV27|TRBD1
CASRRPAGGLYGYTF
TGTGCCAGCAGACGCCCAGCAGGGGGCCTGTATGGCTACACCTTC